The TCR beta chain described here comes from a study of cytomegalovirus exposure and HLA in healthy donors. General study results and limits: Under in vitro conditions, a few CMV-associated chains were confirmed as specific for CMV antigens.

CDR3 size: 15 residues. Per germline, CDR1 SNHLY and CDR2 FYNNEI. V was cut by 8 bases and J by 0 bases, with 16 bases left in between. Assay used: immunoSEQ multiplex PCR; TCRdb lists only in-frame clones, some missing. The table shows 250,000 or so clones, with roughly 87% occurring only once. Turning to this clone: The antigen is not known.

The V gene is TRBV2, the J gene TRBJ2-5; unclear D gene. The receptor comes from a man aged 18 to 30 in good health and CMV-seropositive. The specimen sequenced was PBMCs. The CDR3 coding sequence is TGTGCCAGCTCTCAGCGCCCACAGTACCAAGAGACCCAGTACTTC. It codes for CASSQRPQYQETQYF.